Each of the 23 T cell receptor beta chains below was sequenced from the same sample in a study of CD8+ T cells in alopecia areata. RNA, once extracted, was reverse transcribed into cDNA for use as the sequencing template. Repertoires were generated with immunoSEQ multiplex PCR, while TCRdb's copy carries only in-frame clones and drops some. The sample comprises about 250,000 clones, around two thirds of which are singletons, and approximately 1.2% rests with the top ten. The source material was CD4+ T cells sorted from blood, sampled at week 0. The receptors here all came from a human donor with alopecia areata.

V gene TRBV30 combines with J gene TRBJ1-1, with a weak D call TRBD1 (6 bases). Germline CDR1 reads GTSNPN; CDR2 reads SVGIG (reference sequence). The ends were cut back, 4 bases at V and 1 base at J, with 10 bases in the middle. The CDR3 is 13 amino acids. The CDR3 DNA sequence: TGTGCCTGGACCGGACAGACGAACACTGAAGCTTTCTTT. This encodes CAWTGQTNTEAFF.

This chain uses TRBV9 with TRBJ1-6, with no clear D. There are 14 residues in the CDR3. CDR1 and CDR2 (germline): SGDLS, YYNGEE. V was trimmed by 0 bases and J by 5 bases, leaving 6 bases between them. CDR3 sequence (DNA): TGTGCCAGCAGCGTAGAGCTGAATAATTCACCCCTCCACTTT. Protein sequence: CASSVELNNSPLHF.

V usage is TRBV2 and J usage is TRBJ1-2; D remains unclear. The CDR3 covers 14 residues. V was cut by 6 bases and J by 7 bases, with 18 bases left in between. Germline V gives CDR1 SNHLY, CDR2 FYNNEI. The chain's CDR3 is CASSQTRPPGGYTF. Here the CDR3 DNA reads TGTGCCAGCAGCCAAACTAGGCCGCCGGGTGGCTACACCTTC.

The DNA of the CDR3 is TGTGCCAGCAGCTTAGCCTTTGCCACAGATACGCAGTATTTT. It is translated as CASSLAFATDTQYF. The rearrangement joins TRBV7-6 to TRBJ2-3; D is ambiguous. Per the germline V gene, CDR1 is SGHVS and CDR2 is FNYEAQ. This CDR3 is built from 14 residues. The V and J ends lost 0 bases and 2 bases respectively, with 6 bases between them.

The chain recombines TRBV29-1 with TRBJ1-2; 10 bases agree with TRBD1. Looked up from germline, CDR1 is SQVTM and CDR2 is ANQGSEA. The junction had 3 bases not matched to a gene; V was cut back by 4 bases and J by 1 base. The CDR3 covers 14 residues. This CDR3 reads CSVGQGARNYGYTF. In DNA form, the CDR3 reads TGCAGCGTTGGACAGGGGGCGCGTAACTATGGCTACACCTTC.

This chain connects TRBV29-1 to TRBJ1-2, with D uncertain. V was pared by 3 bases and J by 0 bases, with 11 bases between. CDR1 and CDR2 from the germline V gene are SQVTM and ANQGSEA. The CDR3 is 14 residues long. CDR3 sequence: CSVDLQLANYGYTF. DNA for the CDR3: TGCAGCGTTGATCTCCAACTAGCTAACTATGGCTACACCTTC.

V gene TRBV27 combines with J gene TRBJ2-3; 8 nucleotides align to TRBD2. Trimming cost V 10 bases and J 2 bases; bases outside gene matches: 11. Germline V gene lookup returns CDR1 MNHEY and CDR2 SMNVEV (reference sequence). This CDR3 has 15 residues. The CDR3 loop is CATKKGTRLTDTQYF. In nucleotides, the CDR3 is TGTGCCACCAAGAAAGGGACTAGACTCACAGATACGCAGTATTTT.

The chain recombines TRBV30 with TRBJ2-7; the D is unclear. The length of the CDR3 is 11 residues. Germline CDR1 and CDR2: GTSNPN and SVGIG (reference sequence). Trimming took off 7 bases at V and 7 bases at J, with 14 bases between the two ends. CDR3 DNA: TGTGCCTCCGAAGGCCCATTTGAGCAGTACTTC. This encodes CASEGPFEQYF.

V is TRBV6-5 and J is TRBJ1-2; possible D gene TRBD1, 5 bases. Per germline, CDR1 MNHEY and CDR2 SVGAGI. The CDR3 has 14 amino acids. Trimming took off 4 bases at V and 4 bases at J, with 13 bases between the two ends. In DNA, the CDR3 is TGTGCCAGCAGTTCCGGGGGAAGACTCTATGGCTACACCTTC. Its protein is CASSSGGRLYGYTF.

The V call is TRBV6-5, the J call TRBJ1-1, with D unresolved. This CDR3 region has 13 residues. Per germline, CDR1 MNHEY and CDR2 SVGAGI. Trimming left V 5 bases short and J 1 base short, with 8 bases between. In DNA, the CDR3 is TGTGCCAGCAGTAATCGAGGGAACACTGAAGCTTTCTTT. Translating it yields CASSNRGNTEAFF.

The chain carries TRBV15 and TRBJ1-6; 7 bases line up with TRBD1. The J segment lost 5 bases and the V segment lost 1 base, leaving 5 bases of the junction unmatched. Looked up from germline, CDR1 is LNHNV and CDR2 is YYDKDF (reference sequence). The CDR3 covers 16 residues. DNA for the CDR3: TGTGCCACCAGCAGAGTCTACGGGACAGATAATTCACCCCTCCACTTT. It yields the protein CATSRVYGTDNSPLHF.

The chain couples TRBV9 to TRBJ2-3; 8 bases map to TRBD2. The germline gives CDR1 SGDLS, CDR2 YYNGEE. Losses at the gene ends were 6 bases for V and 2 bases for J; bases not matched to a gene: 2. This CDR3 region has 13 residues. The CDR3 reads CASKRGITDTQYF. In DNA, the CDR3 is TGTGCCAGCAAGCGGGGGATCACAGATACGCAGTATTTT.

The chain is built from TRBV29-1 and TRBJ1-3, with TRBD1 matching 7 bases. Trimming took 6 bases from V and 4 from J; bases not matched to a gene: 12. There are 15 residues in the CDR3. Germline V gives CDR1 SQVTM, CDR2 ANQGSEA. CDR3 amino acids: CSVARTGVSGNTIYF. The DNA of the CDR3 is TGCAGCGTCGCACGAACAGGGGTTTCAGGAAACACCATATATTTT.

The table lists this clone with a few counts. The gene calls are TRBV23-1 and TRBJ1-6, with TRBD1 as a possible D gene (5 bases). Being an ORF, TRBV23-1 has a function that is uncertain. V was shortened by 1 base and J by 6 bases, with 10 bases between the two germline ends. The CDR3 loop spans 15 amino acids. The CDR3 reads CASSQLGGSNSPLHF. DNA for the CDR3: TGCGCCAGCAGTCAATTGGGGGGTTCTAATTCACCCCTCCACTTT.

The V call is TRBV15, the J call TRBJ2-3, with D uncertain. This CDR3 region has 12 residues. Germline V CDR1 and CDR2: LNHNV, YYDKDF (reference sequence). Trimming took off 2 bases at V and 3 bases at J, with 3 bases between the two ends. As DNA, the CDR3 is TGTGCCACCAGCAGACAGACAGATACGCAGTATTTT. Protein sequence: CATSRQTDTQYF.

The chain is built from TRBV9 and TRBJ2-7; D is undetermined. The CDR3 runs to 15 residues. V was shortened by 3 bases and J by 2 bases, with 15 bases between the two germline ends. CDR1 is SGDLS and CDR2 is YYNGEE in the germline V gene. The CDR3: CASSARSVGPYEQYF. CDR3 bases: TGTGCCAGCAGCGCGAGATCGGTAGGTCCCTACGAGCAGTACTTC.

The chain joins TRBV15 to TRBJ2-3, with TRBD2 matching over 10 bases. The J segment lost 1 base and the V segment lost 5 bases, leaving 6 bases of the junction unmatched. Germline values: CDR1 LNHNV, CDR2 YYDKDF (reference sequence). This CDR3 spans 16 amino acids. CDR3 in amino acids: CATSGPGTSGTDTQYF. Here the CDR3 DNA reads TGTGCCACCAGCGGTCCCGGGACTAGCGGCACAGATACGCAGTATTTT.

There are a few counts of this clone. This sequence joins TRBV2 and TRBJ1-1, with 8 bases identical to TRBD1. The CDR3 extends over 14 amino acids. Looked up from germline, CDR1 is SNHLY and CDR2 is FYNNEI. Losses at the gene ends were 6 bases for V and 2 bases for J; bases not matched to a gene: 5. The CDR3 bases are TGTGCCAGCAGGGGGACAGGACAAAACACTGAAGCTTTCTTT. Translation: CASRGTGQNTEAFF.

The J gene is TRBJ2-1, the V gene TRBV29-1; TRBD2 aligns across 8 bases. CDR1 and CDR2 (germline): SQVTM, ANQGSEA. The junction had 6 bases not matched to a gene; V was cut back by 3 bases and J by 5 bases. The CDR3 is 14 amino acids. The chain's CDR3 is CSVDLTAGDNEQFF. The CDR3 DNA follows: TGCAGCGTTGACCTCACAGCGGGGGACAATGAGCAGTTCTTC.

This clone has more than one count but fewer than ten. This chain connects TRBV19 to TRBJ2-7; the D is unclear. Germline V gene lookup returns CDR1 LNHDA and CDR2 SQIVND (reference sequence). V lost 4 bases and J lost 2, with 12 bases in between. The CDR3 runs to 14 residues. DNA of the CDR3: TGTGCCAGTAGTAAACTTCTTGAAGCCTACGAGCAGTACTTC. Translating gives CASSKLLEAYEQYF.

The V gene is TRBV29-1, the J gene TRBJ1-1; no clear D gene. In germline, CDR1 is SQVTM, CDR2 ANQGSEA. This CDR3 is built from 11 residues. V was pared by 7 bases and J by 3 bases, with 9 bases between. Written as DNA, the CDR3 is TGCAGCGGAGGGTTTTACACTGAAGCTTTCTTT. Translated, it gives CSGGFYTEAFF.

The chain carries TRBV4-1 and TRBJ1-1; 9 bases fit TRBD1. Germline assignment: CDR1 MGHRA and CDR2 YSYEKL. The CDR3 contains 14 residues. V dropped 6 bases and J dropped 6; count of bases not matched to a gene: 8. CDR3 sequence: CASRRQGEFSEAFF. DNA of the CDR3: TGCGCCAGCAGGCGACAGGGGGAATTCTCTGAAGCTTTCTTT.

The V gene is TRBV20-1, the J gene TRBJ1-2; D unclear. The germline V gene has CDR1 DFQATT and CDR2 SNEGSKA (reference sequence). V was cut by 6 bases and J by 8 bases, with 10 bases left in between. The CDR3 length is 10 residues. The CDR3 reads CSAQGWGYTF. For the CDR3, the DNA is TGCAGTGCCCAAGGGTGGGGCTACACCTTC.